These 15 T cell receptor beta chains share one sample of origin, sequenced in a study of T cell responses to AZD1222 COVID-19 vaccine. TCRdb's table, derived via immunoSEQ multiplex PCR, lists solely in-frame clones and lacks some. This sample has 150,000 to 200,000 clones, with approximately 94% found just once. The material sequenced was peripheral blood, taken on day 0 of AZD1222 vaccination. The receptors come from an adult in good health.

A note on this clone: Other DNA variants within this sample encode the same CDR3. V is TRBV10-3 and J is TRBJ1-5, with a possible D match to TRBD1 (5 bases). V lost 8 bases and J lost 3, with 8 bases in between. Germline V CDR1 and CDR2: ENHRY, SYGVKD. The CDR3 has 12 amino acids. DNA of the CDR3: TGTGCCATCGGGGGTCCCAATCAGCCCCAGCATTTT. It codes for CAIGGPNQPQHF.

The chain links TRBV14 to TRBJ1-1; tentatively, D is TRBD1 (6 bases). Germline V gene lookup returns CDR1 SGHDN and CDR2 FVKESK. The CDR3 runs to 19 residues. V lost 0 bases, J lost 0 bases, and 20 bases lay in between. CDR3 coding DNA: TGTGCCAGCAGCCAAGAAGGGGCTGGTTTAGGGGGACTGAACACTGAAGCTTTCTTT. Its protein is CASSQEGAGLGGLNTEAFF.

This sequence joins TRBV5-6 and TRBJ1-5, with 7 bases matching TRBD1. This CDR3 is built from 15 residues. With 5 bases clipped from V and 3 bases from J, the junction kept 8 bases outside the gene matches. The germline V gene encodes CDR1 SGHDT and CDR2 YYEEEE. In nucleotides, the CDR3 is TGTGCCAGCAGTCTTTTCGACAGGGCCAATCAGCCCCAGCATTTT. This gives the protein CASSLFDRANQPQHF. The entire variable domain, with the rest obtained from reference TRBV5-6 and TRBJ1-5, is as follows: DAGVTQSPTHLIKTRGQQVTLRCSPKSGHDTVSWYQQALGQGPQFIFQYYEEEERQRGNFPDRFSGHQFPNYSSELNVNALLLGDSALYLCASSLFDRANQPQHFGDGTRLSIL.

V and J are TRBV6-5 and TRBJ1-1; 8 positions agree with TRBD1. Germline V lookup: CDR1 MNHEY, CDR2 SVGAGI. Trimming took 6 bases from V and 4 from J; bases not matched to a gene: 4. There are 13 residues in the CDR3. CDR3 in amino acids: CASRRQGSTEAFF. CDR3 in DNA: TGTGCCAGCAGACGACAGGGGAGCACTGAAGCTTTCTTT.

This sequence joins TRBV6-5 and TRBJ1-2; D might be TRBD1 (5 bases). The V end lost 0 bases, the J end lost 7 bases, and 15 bases lay between the germline ends. Germline-derived CDR1 and CDR2 are MNHEY and SVGAGI. This CDR3 region has 15 residues. In DNA form, the CDR3 reads TGTGCCAGCAGTTACTCCCCCGGCAGGGTTGGTGGCTACACCTTC. Amino acids: CASSYSPGRVGGYTF.

This clone was detected only once. The genes are TRBV4-2 and TRBJ2-3, with a weak D call TRBD2 (6 bases). Germline V gene lookup returns CDR1 LGHNA and CDR2 YNFKEQ. The CDR3 has 16 residues. V was clipped by 1 base and J by 2 bases, with 13 bases between them. The CDR3 spells CASSQGTSGYTDTQYF. The CDR3 DNA reads as TGTGCCAGCAGCCAAGGGACAAGCGGGTACACAGATACGCAGTATTTT.

The V gene is TRBV4-1, the J gene TRBJ2-2; possibly TRBD2 for D (6 bases). Trimming left V 1 base short and J 4 bases short, with 16 bases between. Per the germline V gene, CDR1 is MGHRA and CDR2 is YSYEKL. This CDR3 comprises 17 residues. The CDR3 loop reads CASSQVVGGIVTGELFF. The CDR3 DNA follows: TGCGCCAGCAGCCAAGTTGTTGGCGGGATCGTCACCGGGGAGCTGTTTTTT.

This clone appeared once. The chain is built from TRBV15 and TRBJ2-3; D unresolved. The V gene's germline CDR1 is LNHNV and CDR2 YYDKDF (reference sequence). V was cut by 1 base and J by 6 bases, with 5 bases left in between. CDR3 length: 12 amino acids. CDR3 nucleotide sequence: TGTGCCACCAGCAGAGTACCTGATACGCAGTATTTT. Translated, it gives CATSRVPDTQYF.

This sequence joins TRBV27 and TRBJ1-2; D not resolved. Trimming took 8 bases from V and 8 from J, leaving 15 bases between them. The CDR3 loop spans 12 amino acids. The germline V gene has CDR1 MNHEY and CDR2 SMNVEV (reference sequence). The CDR3 DNA is TGTGCCAGCTCAAATTCGGGGTCCGGCTACACCTTC. As protein: CASSNSGSGYTF.

The CDR3 nucleotides read TGTGCCAGCAGTTTATCGCGACAGGGCAGCTATGGCTACACCTTC. It codes for CASSLSRQGSYGYTF. The V call is TRBV27, the J call TRBJ1-2; 7 bases are shared with TRBD1. Unmatched junction bases numbered 5, after V lost 0 bases and J lost 4 bases. The length of the CDR3 is 15 residues. The germline V gene has CDR1 MNHEY and CDR2 SMNVEV (reference sequence).

The chain combines TRBV11-2 with TRBJ1-5, with 9 positions matching TRBD1. The ends lost 5 bases at V and 5 bases at J; junction bases unmatched: 4. The CDR3 contains 14 residues. Germline-derived CDR1 and CDR2 are SGHAT and FQNNGV. The CDR3 nucleotides are TGTGCCAGCAGCCGAGACAGGGGGGATCAGCCCCAGCATTTT. Translating it yields CASSRDRGDQPQHF.

V gene TRBV4-2 combines with J gene TRBJ1-1, with D tentatively TRBD1 (5 bases). The germline V gene has CDR1 LGHNA and CDR2 YNFKEQ. This CDR3 has 17 amino acids. The V gene lost 0 bases and the J gene lost 1 base, with 15 bases spanning the gap. The CDR3: CASSQDPIWGENTEAFF. In nucleotides, the CDR3 is TGTGCCAGCAGCCAAGATCCGATTTGGGGGGAGAACACTGAAGCTTTCTTT.

The J gene is TRBJ1-3, the V gene TRBV3-1 (or the pseudogene TRBV3-2); 9 positions match TRBD1. The junction had 3 bases not matched to a gene; V was cut back by 0 bases and J by 3 bases. In germline, CDR1 is LGHDT, CDR2 YNNKEL (reference sequence). The length of the CDR3 is 16 residues. The CDR3 spells CASSQDPTGGGNTIYF. CDR3 DNA: TGTGCCAGCAGCCAAGACCCGACAGGGGGTGGAAACACCATATATTTT.

V usage is TRBV15 and J usage is TRBJ1-1, with D perhaps TRBD1 (5 bases). Germline V CDR1 and CDR2: LNHNV, YYDKDF (reference sequence). V shed 1 base and J shed 0 bases, with 6 bases lying between them. The CDR3 extends over 14 amino acids. This CDR3 reads CATSRGGVNTEAFF. The CDR3 region has the DNA TGTGCCACCAGCAGAGGAGGGGTGAACACTGAAGCTTTCTTT.

This clone has a single count. The V call is TRBV7-8, the J call TRBJ1-1; D is undetermined. Germline V gene sequence: CDR1 SGHVS, CDR2 FQNEAQ. The CDR3 runs 19 residues. V was cut by 0 bases and J by 1 base, with 21 bases left in between. CDR3 bases: TGTGCCAGCAGCTTAGCGCGATTTTTAGGGCAAGGACGGAACACTGAAGCTTTCTTT. Its protein is CASSLARFLGQGRNTEAFF. Filled out from reference TRBV7-8 and TRBJ1-1, the complete variable domain reads GAGVSQSPRYKVAKRGQDVALRCDPISGHVSLFWYQQALGQGPEFLTYFQNEAQLDKSGLPSDRFFAERPEGSVSTLKIQRTQQEDSAVYLCASSLARFLGQGRNTEAFFGQGTRLTVV.